Below, 3 T cell receptor beta chains from the same sample are listed, as sequenced in a study of T cell repertoires in cytomegalovirus infection. Their antigen targets remain unknown. TCRdb fed the reads into MiXCR, producing one record per CDR3 protein. The sample shows some 800,000 distinct CDR3 sequences, about 30% of them seen only once. Sequenced here: cultured CD8+ T cells from PBMCs, sampled from culture after CMV antigen stimulation. The source of these receptors is a human donor in good health (CMV status not recorded). Some clones in this sample may be carry-over from other donors' samples.

V usage is TRBV4-1 and J usage is TRBJ2-3, with 8 nucleotides matching TRBD2. The CDR3 has 17 amino acids. CDR1 and CDR2 (germline): MGHRA, YSYEKL. V dropped 3 bases and J dropped 5; count of bases not matched to a gene: 13. The CDR3 sequence: CASSHPKAGGGGDTQYF. As DNA, the CDR3 is TGCGCCAGCAGCCATCCAAAGGCGGGGGGCGGGGGAGATACGCAGTATTTT.

V and J are TRBV3-1 and TRBJ2-3; D is perhaps TRBD2 (7 bases). V was cut by 5 bases and J by 0 bases, with 21 bases left in between. Germline V gene sequence: CDR1 LGHDT, CDR2 YNNKEL (reference sequence). There are 18 residues in the CDR3. The CDR3 DNA sequence: TGTGCCAGCAGCGGGGGGGTCGGGGGGCTAGATAGCACAGATACGCAGTATTTT. Amino acid sequence: CASSGGVGGLDSTDTQYF.

At least ten counts were recorded for this clonotype. The chain uses TRBV7-7 and TRBJ1-1; maybe TRBD1 (6 bases). CDR3 length: 12 amino acids. Looked up from germline, CDR1 is SSHAT and CDR2 is FNYEAQ (reference sequence). Here the CDR3 DNA reads TGTGCTACCGGACAGATTAACACTGAAGCTTTCTTT. This translates into CATGQINTEAFF.